The rows below give T cell receptor beta chains drawn from one sample of a study of T cell changes during pregnancy in multiple sclerosis. This table comes from immunoSEQ multiplex PCR, and its TCRdb copy is limited to in-frame clones, with some not included. The data show over 85,000 clones, roughly 91% seen once. The specimen was peripheral blood, collected after pregnancy. The receptors stem from a female donor in good health, enrolled as a control in a pregnancy study. Both conserved end residues are part of each CDR3. The order of the fields is clone size, J gene, D gene, V gene, CDR3 length, CDR3 DNA, CDR3 protein. The D gene is left open where the match is weak. Only part of the rows carry a size: once, few, many, or a class if the clone is expanded.

>-|TRBJ2-7|-|TRBV20-1|10
TGCAGTTGGGGGGTTGGGGAGCAGTACTTC
CSWGVGEQYF
>-|TRBJ2-5|TRBD2|TRBV4-2|16
TGTGCCAGCAGCCAAGGGGCTAGCGGGGGCCCAGAGACCCAGTACTTC
CASSQGASGGPETQYF
>-|TRBJ1-1|-|TRBV4-3|13
TGCGCCAGCAGCCAGGGCAGGAACACTGAAGCTTTCTTT
CASSQGRNTEAFF
>-|TRBJ1-2|TRBD1|TRBV28|13
TGTGCCAGCAGGACAGGGCTCCTCTATGGCTACACCTTC
CASRTGLLYGYTF
>-|TRBJ1-3|-|TRBV11-2|16
TGTGCCAGCAGCCTCCGTTCAGTCCGCTCTGGAAACACCATATATTTT
CASSLRSVRSGNTIYF
>-|TRBJ1-4|-|TRBV2|11
TGTGCCTGCCGGGAAAGTGAAAAACTGTTTTTT
CACRESEKLFF
>-|TRBJ2-5|-|TRBV27|14
TGTGCCAGCAGTGGGACGGCGGGGTGGGAGACCCAGTACTTC
CASSGTAGWETQYF
>-|TRBJ1-2|TRBD1|TRBV10-3|13
TGTGCCGCTTGGACAGGGAACCTCTATGGCTACACCTTC
CAAWTGNLYGYTF
>-|TRBJ2-4|TRBD2|TRBV4-3|17
TGCGCCAGCAGCCAAGTTGTAACTAGCGTATCAAAAAACATTCAGTACTTC
CASSQVVTSVSKNIQYF
>-|TRBJ2-5|-|TRBV6-6|11
TGTGCCAGCAGTTTGGGCGAGACCCAGTACTTC
CASSLGETQYF
>-|TRBJ1-3|-|TRBV7-2|15
TGTGCCAGCAGCCCTCCGGCGGTCTCTGGAAACACCATATATTTT
CASSPPAVSGNTIYF
>-|TRBJ1-1|TRBD1|TRBV29-1|13
TGCAGCGCTCTGACAGGGGGAAACACTGAAGCTTTCTTT
CSALTGGNTEAFF
>-|TRBJ2-3|TRBD2|TRBV9|15
TGTGCCAGCAGCGTAGAGGGGACTAGCGGGGGTTCACAGTATTTT
CASSVEGTSGGSQYF
>-|TRBJ2-1|TRBD1|TRBV11-1|16
TGTGCCAGCAGCGAAACCGGGACAGGGTTGAGCAATGAGCAGTTCTTC
CASSETGTGLSNEQFF
>-|TRBJ2-2|-|TRBV9|14
TGTGCCAGCAGCGTAGGTACCGGCACCGGGGAGCTGTTTTTT
CASSVGTGTGELFF
>-|TRBJ1-4|TRBD1|TRBV2|13
TGTGCCAGCAGAGGGGGACAGAATGAAAAACTGTTTTTT
CASRGGQNEKLFF
>-|TRBJ2-3|TRBD1|TRBV7-9|16
TGTGCCAGCAGCCCCGGGACAGGGGGCGCCGGACGTACGCAGTATTTT
CASSPGTGGAGRTQYF
>-|TRBJ2-1|TRBD2|TRBV7-7|15
TGTGCTAGCAGCCAAGGACTAGCGGGGCCCAATGAGCAGTTCTTC
CASSQGLAGPNEQFF
>-|TRBJ2-1|-|TRBV28|11
TGTGCCAGCGGAACAGACAATGAGCAGTTCTTC
CASGTDNEQFF
>once|TRBJ2-3|-|TRBV4-3|17
TGCGCCAGCAGCCAAGGCCAGTTGGCCTCTAGCACAGATACGCAGTATTTT
CASSQGQLASSTDTQYF
>once|TRBJ2-3|-|TRBV27|14
TGTGCCAGCAGTTATAAGCGGGCGACAGATACGCAGTATTTT
CASSYKRATDTQYF
>-|TRBJ2-7|TRBD1|TRBV28|16
TGTGCCAGCAGCCCACTTCCCGGGGACAGGGGGTACGAGCAGTACTTC
CASSPLPGDRGYEQYF
>-|TRBJ2-1|-|TRBV4-1|19
TGCGCCAGCAGCCAAGCGGCGACAGTCGTCGGTCTTTCCTACAATGAGCAGTTCTTC
CASSQAATVVGLSYNEQFF
>-|TRBJ1-1|-|TRBV7-6|16
TGTGCCAGCAGCTTAGGTACAGGACCATGGAACACTGAAGCTTTCTTT
CASSLGTGPWNTEAFF
>-|TRBJ1-2|TRBD1|TRBV7-9|15
TGTGCCAGCAGCTTAGCCGAGGACAGGTTTAAGGGCTACACCTTC
CASSLAEDRFKGYTF
>-|TRBJ2-7|TRBD1|TRBV30|13
TGTGCCTGGAGTGCCGGGACAGTCTACGAGCAGTACTTC
CAWSAGTVYEQYF
>-|TRBJ2-7|-|TRBV5-6|11
TGTGCCAGCAGCCTCGAGTTCGAGCAGTACTTC
CASSLEFEQYF
>-|TRBJ2-1|-|TRBV20-1|11
TGCAGTGCTATCAGGTTTGGTGAGCAGTTCTTC
CSAIRFGEQFF
>-|TRBJ2-2|TRBD2|TRBV7-2|17
TGTGCCAGCAGCCAAGGACTAGCGGGGGCAAACACCGGGGAGCTGTTTTTT
CASSQGLAGANTGELFF
>-|TRBJ1-1|-|TRBV23-1|14
TGCGCCAGCAGTCAACCCAGTTTGAACACTGAAGCTTTCTTT
CASSQPSLNTEAFF
>-|TRBJ1-1|-|TRBV6-5|15
TGTGCCAGCAGTTACCGTAGCTTCTCACCCCTTGACGCTTTCTTT
CASSYRSFSPLDAFF
>-|TRBJ2-4|TRBD2|TRBV7-2|14
TGTGCCAGCAGCTACGCGGGGGGCGGGAACATTCAGTACTTC
CASSYAGGGNIQYF
>-|TRBJ2-3|-|TRBV10-3|13
TGTGCCATCAGTGAGTCGGTCCCGGTGGCGCAGTATTTT
CAISESVPVAQYF
>-|TRBJ2-3|TRBD2|TRBV6-1|16
TGTGCCAGCAGTGAGATCAGCGGGGGGGCGACAGATACGCAGTATTTT
CASSEISGGATDTQYF
>-|TRBJ2-2|-|TRBV7-3|15
TGTGCCAGCAGCCCCGGACTGTTGAACACCGGGGAGCTGTTTTTT
CASSPGLLNTGELFF
>-|TRBJ1-1|-|TRBV7-2|15
TGTGCCAGCAGCACTCAAGGGGGGGTCGGCACTGAAGCTTTCTTT
CASSTQGGVGTEAFF
>-|TRBJ1-2|-|TRBV6-5|14
TGTGCCAGCAGACCTCAACAGGGATCCTATGGCTACACCTTC
CASRPQQGSYGYTF
>-|TRBJ2-7|-|TRBV7-9|12
TGTGCCAGCAGCAAGACAGCCTACGAGCAGTACTTC
CASSKTAYEQYF
>-|TRBJ1-1|TRBD1|TRBV9|15
TGTGCCAGCAGCGGCTCGGGACAGGGGGAAACTGAAGCTTTCTTT
CASSGSGQGETEAFF
>-|TRBJ1-1|-|TRBV11-2|17
TGTGCCAGCAGCTTACTTTTGGGAGGCAGGGCCGACACTGAAGCTTTCTTT
CASSLLLGGRADTEAFF
>-|TRBJ2-5|TRBD2|TRBV7-8|15
TGTGCCAGCAGCTTAGGTAGCGGGGGGCCGGAGACCCAGTACTTC
CASSLGSGGPETQYF